The following is a TCR beta chain sequence with its context. The CDR3 sequence is 16 residues long. CDR1 and CDR2 (germline): KGHDR, SFDVKD. J was trimmed by 5 bases and V by 5 bases; bases with no gene match: 10. Authors' analysis steps: Amplification from reference gene primers served as the basis for estimated nucleated cell counts. The table came from immunoSEQ multiplex PCR; TCRdb's copy has only in-frame clones and leaves some out. D and trimming come from the DNA, and the V and J calls and clone size come from that table. The sample yields 85,000 to 120,000 clones, over 55% seen once. These data come from a study of blood T cell repertoires in COVID-19. Across the whole study: Samples representing acute and convalescent COVID-19 were sourced from the United States, Italy and Spain. T cells, B-cell-depleted T cells, or PBMCs provided the cDNA or gDNA that served as material.

The sequence was collected from a human donor with acute or convalescent COVID-19. The donor label of this sample is uncertain. The chain recombines TRBV24-1 with TRBJ1-4; 7 positions agree with TRBD1. The sample was peripheral blood. CDR3 nucleotides: TGTGCCACCAGTGTTGGAGGGGGCGCGGGAAATGAAAAACTGTTTTTT. Translating gives CATSVGGGAGNEKLFF.